This T cell receptor beta chain is drawn from a study of a mutant IDH1 vaccine in newly diagnosed glioma. For the study at large: Pretreatment consisted of radiotherapy, temozolomide, or both, with most receiving both. Study conclusions and caveats: The occurrence of vaccine-induced immune responses was seen in over 90% of patients. Pseudoprogression appears to have had no connection to changes in top peripheral T cell clonotypes.

The V gene's germline CDR1 is SGHRS and CDR2 YFSETQ. The CDR3 runs 13 residues. The V end lost 1 base, the J end lost 4 bases, and 6 bases lay between the germline ends. Generated by immunoSEQ multiplex PCR, the TCRdb table keeps only in-frame clones and is missing some. This table has around 82,000 clones, about four fifths appearing once. This clone was seen a single time. Its specificity is unknown. The time point: baseline, week 1 (first vaccination visit). Stated treatment: pre-vaccination baseline after standard-of-care therapy. This material consisted of PBMCs, taken from a glioma patient treated with radiotherapy, temozolomide or both. The receptor comes from a man aged 40-55 years with glioma. Some clones in this sample may be carry-over from other donors' samples. The V gene is TRBV5-1, the J gene TRBJ1-5; no clear D. This chain's CDR3 is CASSLIPNQPQHF. DNA for the CDR3: TGCGCCAGCAGCTTGATTCCAAATCAGCCCCAGCATTTT.